This T cell receptor (beta chain) was captured by sequencing in a study of spatial heterogeneity in lung cancer. V was cut by 8 bases and J by 2 bases, with 13 bases left in between. The CDR3 runs 13 residues. Time point here: blood at routine non-recurrence follow-up after resection. TCRdb re-derived calls from the 5' RACE reads in MiXCR, one entry per CDR3 protein. This sample carries around 10,000 distinct CDR3 sequences, 21% of them seen once, and the ten largest clones take about 45%. This clonotype was sampled from a male donor with early-stage non-small cell lung cancer. The source was PBMCs, collected at follow-up. The J gene is TRBJ2-7, the V gene TRBV12-3 or TRBV12-4; D unclear. The CDR3 bases are TGTGCCAGCGCCCGAGGAGTTACCTACGAGCAGTACTTC. This codes for CASARGVTYEQYF.